Described below is a single T cell receptor beta chain sequence and its context. This specimen belongs to a study of cytomegalovirus exposure and HLA in healthy donors. The CDR3 is made up of 16 amino acids. The V end was cut by 2 bases, the J end by 0 bases, with 11 bases between. Germline loops: CDR1 KGHSH, CDR2 LQKENI. PCR involved 60 Vbeta and 13 Jbeta primers. Libraries were prepared by immunoSEQ multiplex PCR; TCRdb keeps only in-frame clonotypes and omits some of them. This sample's table has about 75,000 clones. The specimen sequenced was PBMCs. The chain combines TRBV18 with TRBJ1-3, with D perhaps TRBD1 (5 bases). This TCR was sampled from a man aged 40-50 years in good health and CMV-seronegative. The chain's CDR3 is CASSPTGSSSGNTIYF. The CDR3 DNA reads TGTGCCAGCTCACCAACAGGTTCCTCCTCTGGAAACACCATATATTTT. Full variable domain (outside the CDR3, taken from reference TRBV18 and TRBJ1-3): NAGVMQNPRHLVRRRGQEARLRCSPMKGHSHVYWYRQLPEEGLKFMVYLQKENIIDESGMPKERFSAEFPKEGPSILRIQQVVRGDSAAYFCASSPTGSSSGNTIYFGEGSWLTVV.